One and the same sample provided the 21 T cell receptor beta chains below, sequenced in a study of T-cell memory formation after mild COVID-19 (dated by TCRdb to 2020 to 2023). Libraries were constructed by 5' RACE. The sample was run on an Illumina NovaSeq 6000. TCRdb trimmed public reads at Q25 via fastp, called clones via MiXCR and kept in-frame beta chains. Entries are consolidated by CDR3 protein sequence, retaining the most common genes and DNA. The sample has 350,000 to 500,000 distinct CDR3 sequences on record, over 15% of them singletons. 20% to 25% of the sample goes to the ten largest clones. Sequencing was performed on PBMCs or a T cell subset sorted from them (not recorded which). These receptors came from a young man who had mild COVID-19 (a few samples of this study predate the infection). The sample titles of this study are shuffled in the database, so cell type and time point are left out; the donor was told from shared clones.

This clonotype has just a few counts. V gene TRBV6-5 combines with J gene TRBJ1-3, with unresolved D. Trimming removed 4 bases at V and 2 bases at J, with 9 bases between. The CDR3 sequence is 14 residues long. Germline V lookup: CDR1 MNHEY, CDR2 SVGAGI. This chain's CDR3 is CASSWVAAGNTIYF. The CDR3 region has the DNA TGTGCCAGCAGTTGGGTAGCGGCTGGAAACACCATATATTTT.

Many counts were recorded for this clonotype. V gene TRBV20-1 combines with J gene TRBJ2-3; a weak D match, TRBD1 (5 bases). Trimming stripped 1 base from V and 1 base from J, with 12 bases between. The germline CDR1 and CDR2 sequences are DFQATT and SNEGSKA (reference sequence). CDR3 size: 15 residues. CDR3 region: CSARGSPRGTDTQYF. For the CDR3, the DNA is TGCAGTGCTAGAGGAAGCCCCAGGGGCACAGATACGCAGTATTTT.

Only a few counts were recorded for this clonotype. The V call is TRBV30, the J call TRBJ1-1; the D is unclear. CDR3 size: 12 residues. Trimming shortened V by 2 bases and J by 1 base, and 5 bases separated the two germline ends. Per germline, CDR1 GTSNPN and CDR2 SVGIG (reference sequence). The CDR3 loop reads CAWSPGNTEAFF. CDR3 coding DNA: TGTGCCTGGAGTCCAGGGAACACTGAAGCTTTCTTT.

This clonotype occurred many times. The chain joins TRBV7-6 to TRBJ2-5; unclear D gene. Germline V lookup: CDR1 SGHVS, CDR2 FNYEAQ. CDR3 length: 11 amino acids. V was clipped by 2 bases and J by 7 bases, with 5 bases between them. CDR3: CASSLSGTQYF. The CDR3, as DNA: TGTGCCAGCAGCTTAAGTGGGACCCAGTACTTC. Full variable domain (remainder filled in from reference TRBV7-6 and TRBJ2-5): GAGVSQSPRYKVTKRGQDVALRCDPISGHVSLYWYRQALGQGPEFLTYFNYEAQQDKSGLPNDRFSAERPEGSISTLTIQRTEQRDSAMYRCASSLSGTQYFGPGTRLLVL.

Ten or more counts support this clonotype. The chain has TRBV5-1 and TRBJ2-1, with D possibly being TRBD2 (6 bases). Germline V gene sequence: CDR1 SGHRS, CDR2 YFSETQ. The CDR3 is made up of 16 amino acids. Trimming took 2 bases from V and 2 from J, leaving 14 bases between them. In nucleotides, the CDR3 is TGCGCCAGCAGCTTTCAGGAGGGTGGGGCCTACAATGAGCAGTTCTTC. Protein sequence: CASSFQEGGAYNEQFF.

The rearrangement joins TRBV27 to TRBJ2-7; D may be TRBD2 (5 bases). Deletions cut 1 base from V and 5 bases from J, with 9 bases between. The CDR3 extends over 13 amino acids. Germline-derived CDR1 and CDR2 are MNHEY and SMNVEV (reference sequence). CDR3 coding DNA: TGTGCCAGCAGTTTATTCGCGGGTCACGAGCAGTACTTC. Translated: CASSLFAGHEQYF.

The chain's CDR3 is CSAGQGAYQPQHF. The CDR3 nucleotides read TGCAGTGCTGGACAGGGGGCTTATCAGCCCCAGCATTTT. The chain is built from TRBV20-1 and TRBJ1-5, with 11 bases matching TRBD1. The CDR3 is 13 residues long. Trimming at V came to 5 bases and at J to 5 bases, leaving 2 bases not matched to a gene. Germline V gene lookup returns CDR1 DFQATT and CDR2 SNEGSKA (reference sequence).

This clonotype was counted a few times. This CDR3 is CASSFLPSGLQETQYF. The CDR3, as DNA: TGTGCCAGCAGCTTTCTCCCCTCCGGCTTGCAAGAGACCCAGTACTTC. This sequence joins TRBV7-9 and TRBJ2-5; D not resolved. This CDR3 has 16 residues. Germline lookup yields CDR1 SEHNR and CDR2 FQNEAQ (reference sequence). V dropped 3 bases and J dropped 2 bases, with 16 bases sitting between them.

The CDR3, as DNA: TGTGCCAGCAGCTTAGGGCTGGGACAGGGAGGTGGGGAGCAGTACTTC. Its protein product is CASSLGLGQGGGEQYF. This chain uses TRBV11-2 with TRBJ2-7; 9 bases are a match to TRBD1. CDR3 length equals 16 residues. V lost 1 base and J lost 7; bases outside the gene matches: 11. The germline V gene has CDR1 SGHAT and CDR2 FQNNGV.

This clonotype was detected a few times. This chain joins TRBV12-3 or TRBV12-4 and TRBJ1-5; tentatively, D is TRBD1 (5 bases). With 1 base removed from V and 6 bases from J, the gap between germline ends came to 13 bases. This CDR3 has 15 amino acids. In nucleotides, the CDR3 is TGTGCCAGCAGTTTAGAGCGACAGAGTGGTCAGCCCCAGCATTTT. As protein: CASSLERQSGQPQHF.

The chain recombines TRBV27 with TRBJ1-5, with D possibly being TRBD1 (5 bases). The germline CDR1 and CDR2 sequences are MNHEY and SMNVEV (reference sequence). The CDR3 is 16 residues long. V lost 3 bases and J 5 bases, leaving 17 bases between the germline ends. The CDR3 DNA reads TGTGCCAGCAGTTTTAGTGTCGGCGGAGGGGATCAGCCCCAGCATTTT. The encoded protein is CASSFSVGGGDQPQHF.

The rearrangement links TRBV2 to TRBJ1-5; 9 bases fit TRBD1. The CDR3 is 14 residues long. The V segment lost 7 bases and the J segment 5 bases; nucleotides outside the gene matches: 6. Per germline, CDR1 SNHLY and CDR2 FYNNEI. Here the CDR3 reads CASTRGQGYQPQHF. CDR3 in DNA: TGTGCCAGCACCCGGGGACAGGGCTATCAGCCCCAGCATTTT. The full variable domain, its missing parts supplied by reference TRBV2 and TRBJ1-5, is EPEVTQTPSHQVTQMGQEVILRCVPISNHLYFYWYRQILGQKVEFLVSFYNNEISEKSEIFDDQFSVERPDGSNFTLKIRSTKLEDSAMYFCASTRGQGYQPQHFGDGTRLSIL.

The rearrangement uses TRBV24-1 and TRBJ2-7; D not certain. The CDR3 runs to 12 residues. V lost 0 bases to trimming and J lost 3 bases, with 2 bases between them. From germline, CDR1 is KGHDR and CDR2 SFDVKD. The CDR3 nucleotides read TGTGCCACCAGTGATTTGAGCTACGAGCAGTACGTC. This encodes CATSDLSYEQYV.

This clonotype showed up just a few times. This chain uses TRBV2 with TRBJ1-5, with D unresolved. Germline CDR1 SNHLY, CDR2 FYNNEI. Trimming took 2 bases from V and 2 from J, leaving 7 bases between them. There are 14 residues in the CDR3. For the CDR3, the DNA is TGTGCCAGCAGTGAAATGGGCCGCAATCAGCCCCAGCATTTT. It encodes CASSEMGRNQPQHF.

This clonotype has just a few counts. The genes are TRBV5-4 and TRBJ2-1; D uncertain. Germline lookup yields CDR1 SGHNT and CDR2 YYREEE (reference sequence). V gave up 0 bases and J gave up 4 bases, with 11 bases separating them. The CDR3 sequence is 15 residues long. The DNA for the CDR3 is TGTGCCAGCAGCTTGGTTCCCCTAGAGTACAATGAGCAGTTCTTC. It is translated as CASSLVPLEYNEQFF.

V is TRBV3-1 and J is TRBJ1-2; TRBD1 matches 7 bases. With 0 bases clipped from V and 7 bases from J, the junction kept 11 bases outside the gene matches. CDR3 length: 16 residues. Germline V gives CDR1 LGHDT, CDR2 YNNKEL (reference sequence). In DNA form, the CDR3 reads TGTGCCAGCAGCCAAGATCTGGTGACAGGGAGAATTGGCTACACCTTC. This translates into CASSQDLVTGRIGYTF. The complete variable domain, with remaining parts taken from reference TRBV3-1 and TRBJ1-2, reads DTAVSQTPKYLVTQMGNDKSIKCEQNLGHDTMYWYKQDSKKFLKIMFSYNNKELIINETVPNRFSPKSPDKAHLNLHINSLELGDSAVYFCASSQDLVTGRIGYTFGSGTRLTVV.

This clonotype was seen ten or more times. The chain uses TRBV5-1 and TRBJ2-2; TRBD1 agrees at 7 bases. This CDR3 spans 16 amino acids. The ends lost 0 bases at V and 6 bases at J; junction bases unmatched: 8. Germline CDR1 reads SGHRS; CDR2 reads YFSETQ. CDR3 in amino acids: CASSLDPNRGAGELFF. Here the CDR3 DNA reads TGCGCCAGCAGCTTGGACCCGAACAGGGGCGCCGGGGAGCTGTTTTTT.

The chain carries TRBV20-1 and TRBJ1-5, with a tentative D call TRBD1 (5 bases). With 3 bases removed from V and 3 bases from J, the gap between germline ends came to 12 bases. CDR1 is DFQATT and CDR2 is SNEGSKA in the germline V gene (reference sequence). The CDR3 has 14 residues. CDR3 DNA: TGCAGTGCTAGCCCGGGGGTGGCCAATCAGCCCCAGCATTTT. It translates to CSASPGVANQPQHF.

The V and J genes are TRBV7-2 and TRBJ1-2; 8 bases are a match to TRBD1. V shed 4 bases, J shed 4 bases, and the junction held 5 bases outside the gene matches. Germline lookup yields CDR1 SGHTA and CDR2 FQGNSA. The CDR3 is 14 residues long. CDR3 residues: CASSSGGFSYGYTF. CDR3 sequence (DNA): TGTGCCAGCAGCTCAGGGGGCTTTAGCTATGGCTACACCTTC.

CDR3 in amino acids: CASSLEGRATGELFF. The CDR3 DNA follows: TGTGCCAGCAGCCTGGAGGGCAGAGCCACCGGGGAGCTGTTTTTT. The chain links TRBV5-6 to TRBJ2-2; D perhaps matches TRBD2 (6 bases). The CDR3 spans 15 residues. CDR1 and CDR2 from the germline V gene are SGHDT and YYEEEE. The V end lost 4 bases, the J end lost 4 bases, and 14 bases lay between the germline ends.

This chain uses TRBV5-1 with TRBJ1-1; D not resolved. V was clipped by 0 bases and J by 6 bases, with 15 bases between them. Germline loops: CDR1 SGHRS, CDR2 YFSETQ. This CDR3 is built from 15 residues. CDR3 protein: CASSLELRSGSEAFF. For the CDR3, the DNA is TGCGCCAGCAGCTTGGAGTTAAGGTCCGGCTCTGAAGCTTTCTTT. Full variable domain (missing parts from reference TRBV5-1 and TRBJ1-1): KAGVTQTPRYLIKTRGQQVTLSCSPISGHRSVSWYQQTPGQGLQFLFEYFSETQRNKGNFPGRFSGRQFSNSRSEMNVSTLELGDSALYLCASSLELRSGSEAFFGQGTRLTVV.